This T cell receptor beta chain was sequenced during a study of T cell clonality in common variable immunodeficiency. Study-level findings and limits: Reportedly, TCR beta sequences from common variable immunodeficiency showed fewer deletions and N-nucleotide insertions. Compared with healthy controls, CVID subjects showed increased TCRbeta clonality, mostly in about a third. Fewer TCRbeta clones were shared among CVID subjects than controls.

This clone was seen at least ten times. Its antigen is unknown. Coverage ceases 3 residues before the CDR3 finishes, and the germline J gene fills in the end. Measured with immunoSEQ multiplex PCR; TCRdb has only the in-frame clones, and not every one. The sample has 52,000 or so clones, none seen only once; the top ten hold roughly 0.83%. V lost 9 bases to trimming and J lost 2 bases; unmatched junction nucleotides: 14. The germline gives CDR1 LNHDA, CDR2 SQIVND (reference sequence). CDR3 size: 17 residues. J is TRBJ1-5 and V is TRBV19, with 9 bases lining up with TRBD1. The TCR comes from a person aged 18 to 70 in good health. Sequencing was performed on peripheral blood mononuclear cells. The covered CDR3 bases are TGTGCCAGGCCCTGGGACAGGGAAGGTTATCGCAATCAGCCC. It codes for CARPWDREGYRNQP. The whole CDR3 sequence is CARPWDREGYRNQPQHF. Supplemented by reference TRBV19 and TRBJ1-5, the full variable domain reads DGGITQSPKYLFRKEGQNVTLSCEQNLNHDAMYWYRQDPGQGLRLIYYSQIVNDFQKGDIAEGYSVSREKKESFPLTVTSAQKNPTAFYLCARPWDREGYRNQPQHFGDGTRLSIL.